This T cell receptor (beta chain) was sequenced in a study of blood T cell repertoires in COVID-19. As for the study in general: Researchers got acute and convalescent COVID-19 samples from the United States, Italy and Spain.

Original methodology: Nucleated cell counts were estimated from reference gene primer amplification. The method was immunoSEQ multiplex PCR; TCRdb's version includes in-frame clones alone and lacks a portion of them. V, J and clone size reflect that table, while D and trimming were determined from the DNA. The table shows about 380,000 clones, with about 85% occurring only once. Germline V gene data show CDR1 as SSHAT and CDR2 as FNYEAQ (reference sequence). V gave up 1 base and J gave up 6 bases, with 13 bases separating them. The CDR3 consists of 15 residues. This receptor was taken from a woman in her late teens or twenties with acute or convalescent COVID-19. This chain joins TRBV7-7 and TRBJ2-1; tentatively, D is TRBD2 (6 bases). Sample: peripheral blood. This chain's CDR3 is CASSLGRGRSNEQFF. Written as DNA, the CDR3 is TGTGCCAGCAGCTTAGGTCGAGGGAGGAGCAATGAGCAGTTCTTC.